This is a list of T cell receptor beta chains from one sample in a study of tumor-infiltrating lymphocytes in primary liver carcinoma. TCRdb fed the multiplex PCR reads into MiXCR, producing one record per CDR3 protein. The top ten clones hold over 15% of a sample with a few hundred thousand distinct CDR3 sequences, around three fifths of them seen once. The source material was peripheral blood. The receptors originated from a woman aged 25 to 39 with primary liver carcinoma and hepatitis B virus infection. CDR3s include the opening cysteine and the closing phenylalanine or tryptophan. Each record gives: clone size, J gene, D gene, V gene, CDR3 protein, CDR3 DNA. A D gene is named only where the DNA matches it firmly. Only part of the rows carry a size: once, few, many, or a class if the clone is expanded.

>NA|TRBJ1-1|TRBD1|TRBV11-2
CASSFRRGLTEAFF
TGTGCCAGCAGCTTTCGGAGGGGGCTCACTGAAGCCTTCTTT
>NA|TRBJ2-1|NA|TRBV11-2
CVSRLGGPCNEQFF
TGTGTCAGCAGATTAGGCGGGCCCTGCAATGAGCAGTTCTTC
>once|TRBJ2-7|NA|TRBV11-2
CASSFPAGPYEQHF
TGTGCCAGCAGCTTCCCCGCAGGGCCCTACGAGCAGCACTTC
>NA|TRBJ2-1|TRBD2|TRBV4-3
CASSQAERELYNDQFF
TGCGCCAGCAGCCAAGCAGAGCGGGAGTTATACAATGATCAGTTCTTC
>once|TRBJ2-5|NA|TRBV30
CAWRVWPQETQYF
TGTGCCTGGAGGGTTTGGCCCCAAGAGACCCAGTACTTC
>many|TRBJ1-5|NA|TRBV4-1
CASSQESLLELGRVGNQPQHF
TGCGCCAGCAGCCAAGAATCCCTACTTGAGTTAGGCAGGGTTGGCAATCAGCCCCAGCATTTT
>few|TRBJ1-1|NA|TRBV12-3/TRBV12-4
CASSFLRENTEAFF
TGTGCCAGCAGTTTCCTCAGGGAGAACACTGAAGCTTTCTTT
>few|TRBJ1-5|NA|TRBV4-1
CASSSDASNQPQHF
TGCGCCAGCAGCTCGGACGCGAGCAATCAGCCCCAGCATTTT
>many|TRBJ2-7|NA|TRBV7-9
CASSLGLGDEQYF
TGTGCCAGCAGCTTAGGACTGGGCGACGAGCAGTACTTC
>NA|TRBJ1-6|TRBD1|TRBV7-9
CASSLGDRATGSPLHF
TGTGCCAGCAGCTTGGGGGACAGGGCAACTGGATCACCCCTCCACTTT
>many|TRBJ2-1|TRBD1|TRBV11-2
CASSQHRDREFF
TGTGCCAGCAGCCAACACCGGGACAGGGAGTTCTTC
>NA|TRBJ2-5|NA|TRBV7-8
CPSSTGWGGETQYF
TGTCCCAGCAGCACGGGTTGGGGTGGGGAGACCCAGTACTTC
>once|TRBJ2-3|NA|TRBV5-4
CASSPPGTEAGMQYF
TGTGCTAGCAGCCCGCCCGGGACGGAGGCGGGTATGCAGTATTTT
>many|TRBJ2-7|TRBD1|TRBV4-3
CASSLNAAGQEIYEQYF
TGCGCCAGCAGCCTTAACGCCGCGGGACAGGAGATATACGAGCAGTACTTC
>once|TRBJ2-7|NA|TRBV11-2
CASSLAGGAHLPYKHYF
TGTGCCAGCAGCTTAGCCGGAGGGGCCCATCTCCCCTACAAGCACTACTTC
>NA|TRBJ2-7|NA|TRBV11-3
CASSLTDYGQYF
TGTGCCAGCAGCTTAACAGACTATGGGCAGTACTTC
>many|TRBJ1-2|NA|TRBV11-2
CASSLEGVRGYTF
TGTGCCAGCAGCTTAGAAGGGGTACGGGGCTACACCTTC
>NA|TRBJ2-3|NA|TRBV6-1
CASSEAWDSTDTQYF
TGTGCCAGCAGTGAAGCTTGGGACAGCACAGATACGCAGTATTTT
>few|TRBJ2-1|TRBD1|TRBV4-1
CASSHTVPGQGFDEQFF
TGCGCCAGCAGCCATACCGTGCCGGGACAGGGATTCGATGAGCAGTTCTTC
>NA|TRBJ2-3|TRBD1|TRBV6-1
CASSLGQTTDTQYF
TGTGCCAGCAGTTTGGGACAGACCACAGATACGCAGTATTTT
>NA|TRBJ2-1|NA|TRBV12-3/TRBV12-4
CASNLLGNEQFF
TGTGCCAGCAATTTGCTGGGCAATGAACAGTTCTTC
>once|TRBJ2-7|TRBD2|TRBV4-2
CASIQGSGIGEQSF
TGTGCCAGCATCCAAGGTAGCGGGATTGGGGAGCAGTCCTTC
>NA|TRBJ1-1|NA|TRBV4-2
CASSQEGGHTEAFF
TGTGCCAGCAGCCAAGAAGGCGGACACACTGAAGCTTTCTTT
>NA|TRBJ2-2|NA|TRBV11-2
CASTFTRSVTGELFF
TGTGCCAGCACCTTTACCAGGTCGGTCACCGGGGAGCTGTTTTTT
>NA|TRBJ2-3|NA|TRBV29-1
CSVDQGLSTGTRYF
TGCAGCGTAGACCAGGGACTTAGCACAGGTACGCGGTATTTT
>NA|TRBJ2-3|NA|TRBV7-9
CASSLGGAQRTDTQYF
TGTGCCAGCAGCTTGGGGGGGGCACAGAGGACAGATACGCAGTATTTT
>few|TRBJ2-3|NA|TRBV30
CAWNRASGTDTQYF
TGTGCCTGGAACAGGGCATCGGGCACAGATACGCAGTATTTT
>NA|TRBJ1-4|NA|TRBV11-2
CACSRKGGYEKLFF
TGCGCCTGCAGCCGTAAGGGGGGCTATGAAAAACTGTTTTTT
>NA|TRBJ1-4|NA|TRBV5-1
CANSTDGTLNEKLFF
TGCGCCAACAGCACCGACGGGACACTTAATGAAAAACTGTTTTTT
>NA|TRBJ2-1|NA|TRBV6-6
CASSEQGNSYNEQFF
TGTGCCAGCAGTGAACAGGGAAATTCCTACAATGAGCAGTTCTTC
>NA|TRBJ2-7|NA|TRBV7-8
CASSSTLNEQYF
TGTGCCAGCAGCTCAACATTAAACGAGCAGTACTTC
>NA|TRBJ2-2|NA|TRBV4-1
CASSQEAGNGELFF
TGCGCCAGCAGCCAAGAGGCCGGCAACGGGGAGCTGTTTTTT
>few|TRBJ1-5|TRBD1|TRBV6-2/TRBV6-3
CASSYRARGYYSNQPQHF
TGTGCCAGCAGTTACAGGGCCAGGGGGTATTATAGCAATCAGCCCCAGCATTTT
>NA|TRBJ2-2|NA|TRBV6-5
CASSYSITIAGELFF
TGTGCCAGCAGTTACTCTATAACTATTGCCGGGGAGCTGTTTTTT
>NA|TRBJ1-2|NA|TRBV6-5
CASCLGGAYGYTF
TGTGCCAGCTGTTTGGGGGGGGCCTATGGCTACACCTTC
>once|TRBJ2-5|TRBD1|TRBV5-4
CASSHWDSGETQYF
TGTGCCAGCAGCCACTGGGACAGTGGAGAGACCCAGTACTTC
>many|TRBJ2-3|NA|TRBV11-2
CASSFNPGLSTDTQYF
TGTGCCAGCAGCTTTAATCCGGGACTTTCCACAGATACGCAGTATTTT
>NA|TRBJ1-6|NA|TRBV11-1
CATSLRGVLNSPLHF
TGTGCCACCAGCCTTCGAGGGGTTTTGAATTCACCCCTCCACTTT
>NA|TRBJ1-5|NA|TRBV6-5
CASSPDFSNQPQHF
TGTGCCAGCAGCCCGGACTTTAGCAATCAGCCCCAGCATTTT
>NA|TRBJ2-7|NA|TRBV10-3
CGISESSFERYF
TGTGGCATCAGTGAGTCGTCGTTTGAGCGGTACTTC
>NA|TRBJ2-2|TRBD2|TRBV29-1
CGVEAGTIARELFF
TGCGGCGTTGAAGCCGGGACTATCGCCCGGGAGCTGTTTTTT
>NA|TRBJ2-3|NA|TRBV24-1
CATSVMGEDTQYF
TGTGCCACCAGTGTGATGGGGGAAGATACGCAGTATTTT
>NA|TRBJ2-1|TRBD1|TRBV4-3
CASSQDPGQEQLF
TGCGCCAGCAGCCAAGATCCCGGACAGGAGCAGTTATTC
>once|TRBJ2-5|NA|TRBV5-6
CASILVPGASETQYF
TGTGCCAGCATCTTGGTGCCGGGAGCCTCAGAGACCCAGTACTTC
>NA|TRBJ1-2|NA|TRBV5-5
CASSPDADYGYTF
TGTGCCAGCAGCCCTGACGCGGACTATGGCTACACCTTC
>few|TRBJ1-3|NA|TRBV12-3/TRBV12-4
CASSLPGSSGNTIYF
TGTGCCAGCAGTTTACCAGGGAGCTCTGGAAACACCATATATTTT
>NA|TRBJ2-1|NA|TRBV29-1
CSVHGGGLSAAYNEQFF
TGCAGCGTTCATGGGGGAGGACTAAGTGCGGCCTACAATGAGCAGTTCTTC
>NA|TRBJ2-5|NA|TRBV29-1
CGVEIGGAETQYF
TGCGGCGTTGAAATTGGGGGAGCAGAGACCCAGTACTTC
>NA|TRBJ2-5|NA|TRBV4-2
CTSSQDSERQETQYF
TGTACCAGCAGCCAAGATTCCGAGCGGCAAGAGACCCAGTACTTC
>NA|TRBJ1-1|TRBD1|TRBV28
CASSRRTGQMNTEALF
TGTGCCAGCAGTCGGCGGACAGGTCAAATGAACACTGAAGCTTTATTT
>many|TRBJ1-5|NA|TRBV12-3/TRBV12-4
CASSLRDNQPQHF
TGTGCCAGCAGTTTAAGGGACAATCAGCCCCAGCATTTT
>NA|TRBJ2-1|TRBD1|TRBV6-1
CASSDWTGGSERFF
TGTGCCAGCAGTGACTGGACAGGGGGCAGTGAGCGGTTCTTC
>NA|TRBJ2-1|TRBD2|TRBV29-1
CSVLTGLAGDPYEQFF
TGCAGCGTTCTTACGGGACTAGCGGGAGATCCCTATGAGCAGTTCTTC
>few|TRBJ2-1|NA|TRBV29-1
CSVEDYKSRFF
TGCAGCGTTGAAGATTATAAGAGCCGGTTCTTC